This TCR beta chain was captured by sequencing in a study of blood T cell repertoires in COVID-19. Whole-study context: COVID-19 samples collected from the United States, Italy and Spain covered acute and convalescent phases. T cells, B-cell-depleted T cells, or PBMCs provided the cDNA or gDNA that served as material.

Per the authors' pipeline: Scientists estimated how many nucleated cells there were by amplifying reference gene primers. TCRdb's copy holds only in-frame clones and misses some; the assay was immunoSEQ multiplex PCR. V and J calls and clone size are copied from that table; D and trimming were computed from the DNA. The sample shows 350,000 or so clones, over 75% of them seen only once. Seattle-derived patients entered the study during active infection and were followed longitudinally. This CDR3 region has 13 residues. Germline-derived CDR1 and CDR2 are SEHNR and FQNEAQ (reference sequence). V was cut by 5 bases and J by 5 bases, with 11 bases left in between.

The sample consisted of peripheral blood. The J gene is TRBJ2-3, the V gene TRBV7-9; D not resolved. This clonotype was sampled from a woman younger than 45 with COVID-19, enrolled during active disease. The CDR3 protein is CASSPPSEDTQYF. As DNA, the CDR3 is TGTGCCAGCAGCCCGCCAAGCGAAGATACGCAGTATTTT.